The 17 T cell receptor beta chains presented below share a single source sample, sequenced in a study of CD8+ T cells in alopecia areata. Sequencing templates came from extracted RNA that was reverse transcribed into cDNA. Measured with immunoSEQ multiplex PCR; TCRdb has only the in-frame clones, and not every one. The repertoire includes approximately 58,000 clones, around 40% of them detected once, and approximately 50% sits in the top ten. The sequencing sample was made of NKG2D-low CD8+ T cells sorted from blood. The receptors shown here come from a human donor with alopecia areata.

V and J are TRBV7-9 and TRBJ2-7; no clear D gene. Germline V gives CDR1 SEHNR, CDR2 FQNEAQ (reference sequence). This CDR3 contains 13 residues. Trimming shortened V by 2 bases and J by 3 bases, and 8 bases separated the two germline ends. Here the CDR3 reads CASSLPADYEQYF. The CDR3 nucleotides read TGTGCCAGCAGCTTACCGGCAGACTACGAGCAGTACTTC.

In this sample, this clone turned up many times. The rearrangement uses TRBV14 and TRBJ2-1; D gene unclear. The CDR3 is 12 amino acids. Germline CDR1 reads SGHDN; CDR2 reads FVKESK. V was clipped by 4 bases and J by 7 bases, with 8 bases between them. The CDR3 coding sequence is TGTGCCAGCAGCCGTTGGGCGAATGAGCAGTTCTTC. Its protein product is CASSRWANEQFF. Filled out from reference TRBV14 and TRBJ2-1, the complete variable domain reads EAGVTQFPSHSVIEKGQTVTLRCDPISGHDNLYWYRRVMGKEIKFLLHFVKESKQDESGMPNNRFLAERTGGTYSTLKVQPAELEDSGVYFCASSRWANEQFFGPGTRLTVL.

This chain uses TRBV30 with TRBJ2-1; no clear D. The V gene lost 3 bases and the J gene lost 10 bases, with 13 bases spanning the gap. CDR3 length: 12 residues. Germline V CDR1 and CDR2: GTSNPN, SVGIG (reference sequence). The CDR3 loop reads CAWSPGSSEQFF. CDR3 sequence (DNA): TGTGCCTGGAGCCCAGGCTCCTCCGAGCAGTTCTTC.

This clone appeared a few times. The rearrangement links TRBV4-3 to TRBJ2-7; 8 positions agree with TRBD1. The V gene's germline CDR1 is LGHNA and CDR2 YSLEER. The CDR3 is 16 amino acids. Trimming removed 1 base from V and 3 bases from J; junction bases left unmatched: 8. The CDR3 region is CASSQGTGGTFYEQYF. In nucleotides, the CDR3 is TGCGCCAGCAGCCAAGGCACAGGGGGAACATTCTACGAGCAGTACTTC.

V and J are TRBV27 and TRBJ2-1; D perhaps matches TRBD2 (5 bases). Trimming left V 3 bases short and J 3 bases short, with 9 bases between. From germline, CDR1 is MNHEY and CDR2 SMNVEV (reference sequence). CDR3 length equals 14 residues. In DNA, the CDR3 is TGTGCCAGCAGTTTTTCGGGGTACTACAATGAGCAGTTCTTC. It encodes CASSFSGYYNEQFF.

The gene calls are TRBV2 and TRBJ2-2; D ambiguous. The V gene lost 3 bases and the J gene lost 2 bases, with 1 base spanning the gap. Germline values: CDR1 SNHLY, CDR2 FYNNEI. This CDR3 contains 12 residues. The CDR3 nucleotides are TGTGCCAGCAGTGATAACACCGGGGAGCTGTTTTTT. This sequence encodes CASSDNTGELFF.

V gene TRBV5-1 combines with J gene TRBJ2-7; TRBD2 is a possible D gene (5 bases). V was cut by 0 bases and J by 1 base, with 14 bases left in between. The CDR3 sequence is 16 residues long. Germline V lookup: CDR1 SGHRS, CDR2 YFSETQ. DNA of the CDR3: TGCGCCAGCAGCTTGGAATCGCTAGCAGTTTCCTACGAGCAGTACTTC. Residues: CASSLESLAVSYEQYF.

The chain has TRBV2 and TRBJ1-2; the D gene is possibly TRBD1 (5 bases). The germline gives CDR1 SNHLY, CDR2 FYNNEI. This CDR3 is built from 13 residues. V was trimmed by 3 bases and J by 5 bases, leaving 10 bases between them. This CDR3 reads CASSDGARYGYTF. Here the CDR3 DNA reads TGTGCCAGCAGTGATGGGGCTCGTTATGGCTACACCTTC. The variable domain in full, with the rest retrieved from reference TRBV2 and TRBJ1-2, is EPEVTQTPSHQVTQMGQEVILRCVPISNHLYFYWYRQILGQKVEFLVSFYNNEISEKSEIFDDQFSVERPDGSNFTLKIRSTKLEDSAMYFCASSDGARYGYTFGSGTRLTVV.

The chain recombines TRBV30 with TRBJ2-1; 7 positions agree with TRBD2. Germline CDR1 reads GTSNPN; CDR2 reads SVGIG (reference sequence). This CDR3 has 14 amino acids. J lost 6 bases, V lost 2 bases, and 7 bases had no gene match. This CDR3 reads CAWSTGLGSNEQFF. The CDR3 nucleotides read TGTGCCTGGAGTACCGGACTAGGCAGCAATGAGCAGTTCTTC.

The chain carries TRBV5-4 and TRBJ2-7; D remains ambiguous. CDR1 SGHNT and CDR2 YYREEE come from the germline V gene (reference sequence). V was cut by 6 bases and J by 0 bases, with 19 bases left in between. CDR3 length: 16 amino acids. CDR3 coding DNA: TGTGCCAGCACCCGCTTGATCGGGTCCAGCTCCTACGAGCAGTACTTC. It encodes CASTRLIGSSSYEQYF.

This clone has only a few counts. J is TRBJ2-2 and V is TRBV28, with a tentative D call TRBD1 (5 bases). Germline V gives CDR1 MDHEN, CDR2 SYDVKM. The germline V and J ends were trimmed by 6 bases and 10 bases, with 12 bases remaining between them. This CDR3 contains 12 residues. This CDR3 is CASSPHRQELFF. The CDR3 bases are TGTGCCAGCAGCCCCCACAGGCAGGAGCTGTTTTTT.

The chain uses TRBV13 and TRBJ2-5, with 8 bases aligning to TRBD1. J lost 3 bases, V lost 5 bases, and 14 bases had no gene match. There are 17 residues in the CDR3. Germline V gene lookup returns CDR1 PRHDT and CDR2 FYEKMQ (reference sequence). CDR3 coding DNA: TGTGCCAGCAGCCCCCGTGAGGCAGGGGGCCCGGAAGAGACCCAGTACTTC. It codes for CASSPREAGGPEETQYF.

The table lists this clone with a few counts. The chain combines TRBV27 with TRBJ2-5; no clear D gene. The germline gives CDR1 MNHEY, CDR2 SMNVEV (reference sequence). V lost 6 bases and J lost 2, with 7 bases in between. The CDR3 has 12 residues. This chain's CDR3 is CASRGPQETQYF. The CDR3 region has the DNA TGTGCCAGCAGAGGACCGCAAGAGACCCAGTACTTC.

Of note for this clone: This could be a read error, since a much larger clone is one nucleotide away. V usage is TRBV5-6 and J usage is TRBJ1-2, with 7 bases matching TRBD1. Germline loops: CDR1 SGHDT, CDR2 YYEEEE. The trim removed 2 bases at V and 4 bases at J, leaving 5 bases unmatched. The length of the CDR3 is 14 residues. For the CDR3, the DNA is TGTGCCAGCAGCTTTGCCGGGACAGCCTATGGCTACACCTTC. Translating gives CASSFAGTAYGYTF.

J is TRBJ2-7 and V is TRBV27; TRBD2 aligns across 9 bases. Germline CDR1 reads MNHEY; CDR2 reads SMNVEV (reference sequence). V was clipped by 0 bases and J by 2 bases; unmatched bases: 14. This CDR3 is 19 amino acids long. CDR3 sequence reads: CASSLSGVAGEGSTYEQYF. The CDR3 bases are TGTGCCAGCAGTTTATCGGGGGTAGCGGGAGAGGGGAGTACCTACGAGCAGTACTTC.

V usage is TRBV7-9 and J usage is TRBJ2-1; 8 nucleotides match TRBD2. After removal of 5 bases from V and 3 bases from J, the junction contained 6 bases not matched to a gene. Germline values: CDR1 SEHNR, CDR2 FQNEAQ (reference sequence). There are 15 residues in the CDR3. The CDR3: CASSGAGAFYNEQFF. The CDR3 DNA reads as TGTGCCAGCAGCGGAGCGGGGGCCTTCTACAATGAGCAGTTCTTC.

This clone was counted between two and nine times. The rearrangement links TRBV15 to TRBJ2-1, with D tentatively TRBD2 (5 bases). V shed 5 bases and J shed 5 bases, with 16 bases lying between them. Germline-derived CDR1 and CDR2 are LNHNV and YYDKDF (reference sequence). The CDR3 totals 15 residues. CDR3 coding DNA: TGTGCCACCAGCGGTCGACGTCGGGGAGACAATGAGCAGTTCTTC. It encodes CATSGRRRGDNEQFF.